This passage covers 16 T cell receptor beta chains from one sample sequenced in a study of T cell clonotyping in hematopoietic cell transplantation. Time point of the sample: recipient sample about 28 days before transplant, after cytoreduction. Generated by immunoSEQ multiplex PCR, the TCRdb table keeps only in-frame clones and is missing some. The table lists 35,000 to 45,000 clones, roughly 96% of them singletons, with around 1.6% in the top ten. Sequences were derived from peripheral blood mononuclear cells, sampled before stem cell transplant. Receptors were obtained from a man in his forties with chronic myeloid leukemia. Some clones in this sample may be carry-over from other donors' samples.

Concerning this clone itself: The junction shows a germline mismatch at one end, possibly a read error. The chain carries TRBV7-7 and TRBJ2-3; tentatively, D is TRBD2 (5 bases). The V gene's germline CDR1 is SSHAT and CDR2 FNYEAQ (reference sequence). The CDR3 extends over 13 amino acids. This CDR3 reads CASSLRRTDTQYF. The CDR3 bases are TGTGCTAGCAGCTTGCGGAGGACAGATACGCAGTATTTT.

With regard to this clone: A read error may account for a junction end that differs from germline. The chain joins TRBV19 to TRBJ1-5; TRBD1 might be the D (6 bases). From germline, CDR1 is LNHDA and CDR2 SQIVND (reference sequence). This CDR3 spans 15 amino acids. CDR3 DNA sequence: TGTGCCAGTAGTGGTCAGACAGGCAGCAATCAGCCCCAACATTTT. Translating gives CASSGQTGSNQPQHF.

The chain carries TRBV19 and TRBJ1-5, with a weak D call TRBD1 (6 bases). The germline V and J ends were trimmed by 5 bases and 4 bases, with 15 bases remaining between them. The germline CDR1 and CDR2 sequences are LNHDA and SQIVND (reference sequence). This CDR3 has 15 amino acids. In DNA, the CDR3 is TGTGCCAGTAGTCCCTCGACAGGAACGAATCAGCCCCAGCATTTT. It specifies CASSPSTGTNQPQHF.

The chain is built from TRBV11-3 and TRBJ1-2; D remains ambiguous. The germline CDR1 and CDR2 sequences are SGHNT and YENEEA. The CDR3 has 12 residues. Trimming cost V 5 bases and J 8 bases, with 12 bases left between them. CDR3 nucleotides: TGTGCCAGCAGCAGAGGGTCATACGGCTACACCTTC. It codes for CASSRGSYGYTF.

The CDR3 is CASSLRRGGPEAFF. The CDR3 DNA reads TGCGCCAGCAGCCTCCGTAGGGGGGGGCCTGAAGCTTTCTTT. The genes are TRBV4-3 and TRBJ1-1, with D perhaps matching TRBD1 (6 bases). Germline V CDR1 and CDR2: LGHNA, YSLEER. Trimming cost V 4 bases and J 6 bases, with 15 bases left between them. The CDR3 length is 14 residues.

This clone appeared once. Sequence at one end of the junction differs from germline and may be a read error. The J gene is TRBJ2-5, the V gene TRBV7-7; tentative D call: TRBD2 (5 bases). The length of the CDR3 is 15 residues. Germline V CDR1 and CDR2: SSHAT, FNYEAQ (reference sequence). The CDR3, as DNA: TGTGCTAGCAGCTTAAACGCGGACTACCAAGAGACCCAGTACTTC. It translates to CASSLNADYQETQYF.

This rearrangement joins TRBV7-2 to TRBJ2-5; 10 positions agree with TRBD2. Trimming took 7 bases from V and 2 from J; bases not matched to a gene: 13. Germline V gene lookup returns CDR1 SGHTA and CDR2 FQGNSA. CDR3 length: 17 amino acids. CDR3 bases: TGTGCCAGCACCATTTCTAGCGGGGGACCACTTCAAGAGACCCAGTACTTC. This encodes CASTISSGGPLQETQYF. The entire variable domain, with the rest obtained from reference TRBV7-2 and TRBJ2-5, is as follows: GAGVSQSPSNKVTEKGKDVELRCDPISGHTALYWYRQSLGQGLEFLIYFQGNSAPDKSGLPSDRFSAERTGGSVSTLTIQRTQQEDSAVYLCASTISSGGPLQETQYFGPGTRLLVL.

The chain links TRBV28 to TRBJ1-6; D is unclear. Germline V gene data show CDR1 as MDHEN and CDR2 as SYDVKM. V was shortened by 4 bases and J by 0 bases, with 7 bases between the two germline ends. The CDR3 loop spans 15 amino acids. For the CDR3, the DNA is TGTGCCAGCAGTTCTCAGAGCTCCTATAATTCACCCCTCCACTTT. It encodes CASSSQSSYNSPLHF.

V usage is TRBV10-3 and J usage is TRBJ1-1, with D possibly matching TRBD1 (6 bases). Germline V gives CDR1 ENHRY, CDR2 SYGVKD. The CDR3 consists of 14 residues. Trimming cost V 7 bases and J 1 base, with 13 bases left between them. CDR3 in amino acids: CAIKGVGTNTEAFF. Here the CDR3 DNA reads TGTGCCATCAAGGGGGTGGGGACGAACACTGAAGCTTTCTTT.

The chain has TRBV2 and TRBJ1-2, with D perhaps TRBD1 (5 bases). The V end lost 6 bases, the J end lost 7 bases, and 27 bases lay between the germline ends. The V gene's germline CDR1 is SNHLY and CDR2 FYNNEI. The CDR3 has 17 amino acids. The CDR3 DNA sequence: TGTGCCAGCAGGAGACGGGGACTGCCCTTCCGAACTGGTGGCTACACCTTC. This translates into CASRRRGLPFRTGGYTF.

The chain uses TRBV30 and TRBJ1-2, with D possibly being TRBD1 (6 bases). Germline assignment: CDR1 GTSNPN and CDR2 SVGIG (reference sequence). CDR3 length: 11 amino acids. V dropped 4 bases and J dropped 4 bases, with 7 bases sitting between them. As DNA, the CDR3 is TGTGCCTGGACACAGGGCTATGGCTACACCTTC. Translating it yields CAWTQGYGYTF.

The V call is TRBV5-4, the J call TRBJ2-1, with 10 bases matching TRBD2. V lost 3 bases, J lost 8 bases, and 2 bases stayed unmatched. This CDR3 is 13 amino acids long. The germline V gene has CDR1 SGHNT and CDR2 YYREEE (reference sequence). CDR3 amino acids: CASSWSGGDEQFF. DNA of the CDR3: TGTGCCAGCAGCTGGAGCGGGGGGGATGAGCAGTTCTTC.

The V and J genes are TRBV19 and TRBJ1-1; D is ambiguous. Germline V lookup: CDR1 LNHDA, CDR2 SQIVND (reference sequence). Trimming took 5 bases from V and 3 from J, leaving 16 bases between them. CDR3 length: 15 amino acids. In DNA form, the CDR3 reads TGTGCCAGTAGTTTGCGACCAACGTCAGACACTGAAGCTTTCTTT. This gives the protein CASSLRPTSDTEAFF.

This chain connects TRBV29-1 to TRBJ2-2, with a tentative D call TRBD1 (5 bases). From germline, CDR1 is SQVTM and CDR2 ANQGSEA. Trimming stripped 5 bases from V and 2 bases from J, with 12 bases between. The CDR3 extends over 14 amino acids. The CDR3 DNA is TGCAGCGTTCAGGGCAGGGTAAACACCGGGGAGCTGTTTTTT. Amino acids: CSVQGRVNTGELFF.

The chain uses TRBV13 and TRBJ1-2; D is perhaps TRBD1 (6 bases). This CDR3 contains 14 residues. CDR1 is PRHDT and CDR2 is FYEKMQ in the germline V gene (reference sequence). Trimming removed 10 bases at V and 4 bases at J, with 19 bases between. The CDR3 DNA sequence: TGTGCCACCTTTGAGAGACAAGGGGGCTATGGCTACACCTTC. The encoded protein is CATFERQGGYGYTF.

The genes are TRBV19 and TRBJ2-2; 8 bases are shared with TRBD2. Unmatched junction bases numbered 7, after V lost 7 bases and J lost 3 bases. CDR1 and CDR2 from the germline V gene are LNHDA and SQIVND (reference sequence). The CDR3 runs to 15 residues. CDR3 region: CASTLSGLDTGELFF. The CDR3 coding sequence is TGTGCCAGTACTCTGTCGGGACTAGACACCGGGGAGCTGTTTTTT.